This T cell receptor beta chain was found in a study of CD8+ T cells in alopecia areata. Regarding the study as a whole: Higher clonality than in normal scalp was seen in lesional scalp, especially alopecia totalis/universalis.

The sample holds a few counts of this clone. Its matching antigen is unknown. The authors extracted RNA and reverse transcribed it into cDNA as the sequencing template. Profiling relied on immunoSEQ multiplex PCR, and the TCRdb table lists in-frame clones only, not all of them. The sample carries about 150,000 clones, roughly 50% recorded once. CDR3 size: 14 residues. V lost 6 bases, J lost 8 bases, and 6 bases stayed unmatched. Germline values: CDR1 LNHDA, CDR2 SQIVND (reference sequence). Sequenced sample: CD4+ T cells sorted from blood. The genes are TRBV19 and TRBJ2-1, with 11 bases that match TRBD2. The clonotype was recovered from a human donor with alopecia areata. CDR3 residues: CASRLAGGRHEQFF. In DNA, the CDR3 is TGTGCCAGTAGGCTAGCGGGAGGTAGGCATGAGCAGTTCTTC.